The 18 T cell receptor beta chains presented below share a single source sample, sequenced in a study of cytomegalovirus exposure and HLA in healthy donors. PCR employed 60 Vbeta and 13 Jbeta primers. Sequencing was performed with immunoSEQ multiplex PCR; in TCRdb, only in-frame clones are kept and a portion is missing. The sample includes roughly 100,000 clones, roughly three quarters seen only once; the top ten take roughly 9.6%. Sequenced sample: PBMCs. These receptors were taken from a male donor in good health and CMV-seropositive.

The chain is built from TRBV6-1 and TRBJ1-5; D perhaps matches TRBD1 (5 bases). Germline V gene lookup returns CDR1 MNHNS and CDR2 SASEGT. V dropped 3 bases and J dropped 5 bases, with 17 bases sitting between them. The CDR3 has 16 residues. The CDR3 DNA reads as TGTGCCAGCAGTGACCCCGGCACAGGTTATGATCAGCCCCAGCATTTT. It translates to CASSDPGTGYDQPQHF.

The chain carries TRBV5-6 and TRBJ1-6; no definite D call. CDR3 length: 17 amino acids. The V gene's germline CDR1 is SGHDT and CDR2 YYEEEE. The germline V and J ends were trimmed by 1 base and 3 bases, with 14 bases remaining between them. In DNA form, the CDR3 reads TGTGCCAGCAGCTTGTATCTTTTCGGGAACTATAATTCACCCCTCCACTTT. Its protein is CASSLYLFGNYNSPLHF.

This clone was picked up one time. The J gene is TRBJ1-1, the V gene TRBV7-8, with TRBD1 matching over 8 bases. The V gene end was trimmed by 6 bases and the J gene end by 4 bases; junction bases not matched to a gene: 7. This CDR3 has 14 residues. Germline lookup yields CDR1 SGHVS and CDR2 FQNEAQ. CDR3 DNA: TGTGCCAGCAGATCGGACAGGGTGGCCACTGAAGCTTTCTTT. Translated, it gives CASRSDRVATEAFF. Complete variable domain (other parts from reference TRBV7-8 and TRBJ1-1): GAGVSQSPRYKVAKRGQDVALRCDPISGHVSLFWYQQALGQGPEFLTYFQNEAQLDKSGLPSDRFFAERPEGSVSTLKIQRTQQEDSAVYLCASRSDRVATEAFFGQGTRLTVV.

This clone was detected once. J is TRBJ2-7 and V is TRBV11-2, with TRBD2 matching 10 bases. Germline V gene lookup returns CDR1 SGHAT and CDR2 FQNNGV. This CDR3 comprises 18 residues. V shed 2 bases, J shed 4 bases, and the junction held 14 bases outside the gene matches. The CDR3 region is CASSLKTPRLAGHYEQYF. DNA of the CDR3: TGTGCCAGCAGCTTAAAAACCCCGAGACTAGCGGGCCATTACGAGCAGTACTTC. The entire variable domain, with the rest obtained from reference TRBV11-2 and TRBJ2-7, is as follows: EAGVAQSPRYKIIEKRQSVAFWCNPISGHATLYWYQQILGQGPKLLIQFQNNGVVDDSQLPKDRFSAERLKGVDSTLKIQPAKLEDSAVYLCASSLKTPRLAGHYEQYFGPGTRLTVT.

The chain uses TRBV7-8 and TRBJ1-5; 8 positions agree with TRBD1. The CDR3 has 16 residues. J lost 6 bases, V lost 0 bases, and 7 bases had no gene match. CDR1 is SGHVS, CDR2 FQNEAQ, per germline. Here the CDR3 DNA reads TGTGCCAGCAGCTTAGCCGTGACAGGGGCAGTTCAGCCCCAGCATTTT. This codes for CASSLAVTGAVQPQHF. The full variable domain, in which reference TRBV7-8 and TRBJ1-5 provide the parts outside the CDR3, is GAGVSQSPRYKVAKRGQDVALRCDPISGHVSLFWYQQALGQGPEFLTYFQNEAQLDKSGLPSDRFFAERPEGSVSTLKIQRTQQEDSAVYLCASSLAVTGAVQPQHFGDGTRLSIL.

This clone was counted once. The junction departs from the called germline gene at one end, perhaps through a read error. The CDR3 DNA reads as TGTTCCAGCAGCTTAGTAGGCGCGGGGGGCTACACCTTC. This sequence encodes CSSSLVGAGGYTF. The rearrangement uses TRBV7-9 and TRBJ1-2; D call uncertain. CDR1 SEHNR and CDR2 FQNEAQ come from the germline V gene (reference sequence). This CDR3 is 13 amino acids long.

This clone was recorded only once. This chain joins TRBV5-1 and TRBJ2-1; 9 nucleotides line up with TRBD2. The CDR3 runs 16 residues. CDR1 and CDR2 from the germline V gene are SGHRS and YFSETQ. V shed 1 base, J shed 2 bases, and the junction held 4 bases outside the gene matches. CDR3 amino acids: CASSLWAGGTYNEQFF. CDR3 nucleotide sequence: TGCGCCAGCAGCTTGTGGGCGGGAGGGACCTACAATGAGCAGTTCTTC. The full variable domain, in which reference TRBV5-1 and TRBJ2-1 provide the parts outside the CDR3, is KAGVTQTPRYLIKTRGQQVTLSCSPISGHRSVSWYQQTPGQGLQFLFEYFSETQRNKGNFPGRFSGRQFSNSRSEMNVSTLELGDSALYLCASSLWAGGTYNEQFFGPGTRLTVL.

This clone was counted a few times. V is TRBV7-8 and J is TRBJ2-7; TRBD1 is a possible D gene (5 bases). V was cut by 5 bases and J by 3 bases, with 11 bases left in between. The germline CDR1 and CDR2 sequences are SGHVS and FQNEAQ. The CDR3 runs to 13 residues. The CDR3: CASSPPRDYEQYF. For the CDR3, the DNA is TGTGCCAGCAGCCCTCCCAGGGACTACGAGCAGTACTTC.

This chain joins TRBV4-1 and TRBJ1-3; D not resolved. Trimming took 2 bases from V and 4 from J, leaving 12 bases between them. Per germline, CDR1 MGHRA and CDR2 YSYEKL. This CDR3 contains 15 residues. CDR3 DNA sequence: TGCGCCAGCAGCCAACCTTCGGGTACAGGAAACACCATATATTTT. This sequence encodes CASSQPSGTGNTIYF.

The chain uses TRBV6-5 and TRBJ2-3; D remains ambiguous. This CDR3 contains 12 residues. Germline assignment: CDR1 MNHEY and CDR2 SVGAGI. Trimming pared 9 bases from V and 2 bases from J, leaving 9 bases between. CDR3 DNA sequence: TGTGCCAGTCGCGGTCCCACAGATACGCAGTATTTT. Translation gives CASRGPTDTQYF.

CDR3 DNA sequence: TGTGCCAGCTCCCCCACGGGGGGAAACTATGGCTACACCTTC. Residues: CASSPTGGNYGYTF. The chain employs TRBV6-4 and TRBJ1-2, with D tentatively TRBD1 (5 bases). V dropped 8 bases and J dropped 2 bases, with 15 bases sitting between them. The CDR3 loop spans 14 amino acids. CDR1 is MRHNA, CDR2 SNTAGT, per germline.

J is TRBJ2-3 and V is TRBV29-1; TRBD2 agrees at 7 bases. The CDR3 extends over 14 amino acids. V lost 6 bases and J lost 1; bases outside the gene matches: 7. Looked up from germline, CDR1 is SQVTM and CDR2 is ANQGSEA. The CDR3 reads CSVGGSARTDTQYF. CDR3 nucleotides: TGCAGCGTGGGGGGGAGCGCCCGCACAGATACGCAGTATTTT.

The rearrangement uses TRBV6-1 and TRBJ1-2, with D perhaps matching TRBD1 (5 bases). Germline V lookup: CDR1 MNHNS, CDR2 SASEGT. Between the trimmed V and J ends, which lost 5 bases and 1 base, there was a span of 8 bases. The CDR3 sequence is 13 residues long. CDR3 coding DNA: TGTGCCAGCAGTCAACAGGTTAACTATGGCTACACCTTC. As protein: CASSQQVNYGYTF.

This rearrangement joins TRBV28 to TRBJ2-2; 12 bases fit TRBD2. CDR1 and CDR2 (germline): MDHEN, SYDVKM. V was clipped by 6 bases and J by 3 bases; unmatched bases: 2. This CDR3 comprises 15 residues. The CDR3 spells CASRSSGRDTGELFF. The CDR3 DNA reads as TGTGCCAGCAGATCTAGCGGGAGGGACACCGGGGAGCTGTTTTTT.

CDR3 sequence: CATSREDRQGKGYTF. The CDR3 DNA reads as TGTGCCACCAGCAGAGAGGACAGACAGGGAAAGGGCTACACCTTC. The chain joins TRBV15 to TRBJ1-2; TRBD1 agrees at 7 bases. From germline, CDR1 is LNHNV and CDR2 YYDKDF (reference sequence). After removal of 0 bases from V and 8 bases from J, the junction contained 9 bases not matched to a gene. This CDR3 comprises 15 residues.

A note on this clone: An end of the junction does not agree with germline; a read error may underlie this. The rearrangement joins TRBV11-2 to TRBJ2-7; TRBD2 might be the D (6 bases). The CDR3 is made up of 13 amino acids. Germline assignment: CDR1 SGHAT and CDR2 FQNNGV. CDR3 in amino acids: CASSPGTPYLRAF. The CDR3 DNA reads TGTGCCAGCAGCCCCGGGACTCCTTACCTACGGGCCTTC.

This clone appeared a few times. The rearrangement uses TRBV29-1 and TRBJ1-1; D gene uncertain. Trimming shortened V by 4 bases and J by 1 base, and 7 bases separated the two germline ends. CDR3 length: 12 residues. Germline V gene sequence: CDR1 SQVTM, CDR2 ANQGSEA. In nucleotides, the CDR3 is TGCAGCGTTGTCCCCAAGAACACTGAAGCTTTCTTT. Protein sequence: CSVVPKNTEAFF.

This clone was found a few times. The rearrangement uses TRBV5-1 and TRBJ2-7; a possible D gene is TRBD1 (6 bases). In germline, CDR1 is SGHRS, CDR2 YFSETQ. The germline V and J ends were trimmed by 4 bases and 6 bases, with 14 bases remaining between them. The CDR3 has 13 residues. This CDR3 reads CASSALQGSEQYF. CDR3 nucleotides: TGCGCCAGCAGCGCCCTACAGGGTTCCGAGCAGTACTTC.